This TCR beta chain was captured by sequencing in a study of radiation and T cells in renal cell carcinoma. As regards this clone: Its target is unknown.

Assay: immunoSEQ multiplex PCR; the TCRdb copy retains only in-frame clones and omits some. This sample has about 78,000 clones, with 89% found just once. Time point described: blood 4 weeks post-SBRT, at nephrectomy. This sample's treatment: 15 Gy SBRT to primary tumor, nephrectomy 4 weeks later. Nephrectomy followed 15 Gy stereotactic body radiation by 4 weeks. After SBRT, blood was collected at 2 and 4 weeks, plus baseline. The tumor was a clear cell renal cell carcinoma. CDR1 is GTSNPN, CDR2 SVGIG, per germline (reference sequence). The germline V and J ends were trimmed by 3 bases and 5 bases, with 19 bases remaining between them. CDR3 length: 16 amino acids. Study-wide points: Top tumor clonotypes rose in blood 2 weeks post-radiation, then contracted.

The chain has TRBV30 and TRBJ2-2; D is undetermined. This clonotype was sampled from an older woman with renal cell carcinoma. The sequencing here drew on blood, taken from a patient whose treatment included radiotherapy and nephrectomy. The CDR3 loop reads CAWRDNWTWKTGELFF. The CDR3 DNA sequence: TGTGCCTGGAGGGATAACTGGACCTGGAAAACCGGGGAGCTGTTTTTT.